Each of the 19 T cell receptor beta chains below was sequenced from the same sample in a study of control samples from healthy donors and cancer patients (dated by TCRdb to the early 2020s). Receptor amplification or capture employed the immunoSEQ multiplex PCR assay. The table was pulled from immuneACCESS by TCRdb, which kept in-frame rearrangements only. Such tables lose some clones; where checked, under half of the loss comes from unresolved V genes, and the rest has no known cause. A total of 90,000 to 130,000 clones appear in this sample, around 89% of them only once. The leading ten clones occupy less than 4% of the sample. Source material: PBMCs. The source is a woman in her fifties or sixties with lung cancer.

In its sample, this clone was seen a few times. The chain's CDR3 is CACGQGSYEQYF. The CDR3 DNA is TGTGCCTGTGGACAGGGGTCCTACGAGCAGTACTTC. The rearrangement links TRBV7-8 to TRBJ2-7, with 9 bases matching TRBD1. The CDR3 consists of 12 residues. The V gene end was trimmed by 11 bases and the J gene end by 1 base; junction bases not matched to a gene: 3. The germline V gene encodes CDR1 SGHVS and CDR2 FQNEAQ.

This clone has only a few counts. DNA of the CDR3: TGCGCCAGCAGCTTGGCCCCAGGCTTTAGCTCCTACGAGCAGTACTTC. Residues: CASSLAPGFSSYEQYF. The chain is built from TRBV5-1 and TRBJ2-7; D gene ambiguous. Germline assignment: CDR1 SGHRS and CDR2 YFSETQ. Deletions cut 0 bases from V and 0 bases from J, with 13 bases between. The CDR3 length is 16 residues. The complete variable domain, with remaining parts taken from reference TRBV5-1 and TRBJ2-7, reads KAGVTQTPRYLIKTRGQQVTLSCSPISGHRSVSWYQQTPGQGLQFLFEYFSETQRNKGNFPGRFSGRQFSNSRSEMNVSTLELGDSALYLCASSLAPGFSSYEQYFGPGTRLTVT.

The chain is built from TRBV20-1 and TRBJ1-1; possibly TRBD1 for D (5 bases). The CDR3 totals 11 residues. Trimming took off 7 bases at V and 5 bases at J, with 11 bases between the two ends. The germline V gene has CDR1 DFQATT and CDR2 SNEGSKA (reference sequence). The DNA of the CDR3 is TGCAGTGGTGCAGGGAGTACTGAAGCTTTCTTT. This encodes CSGAGSTEAFF.

This clone appeared a single time. The V gene is TRBV6-5, the J gene TRBJ2-5, with a tentative D call TRBD2 (6 bases). In germline, CDR1 is MNHEY, CDR2 SVGAGI. The V end lost 6 bases, the J end lost 5 bases, and 16 bases lay between the germline ends. CDR3 size: 14 residues. CDR3 amino acids: CASRGVRGFETQYF. Written as DNA, the CDR3 is TGTGCCAGCAGAGGGGTGCGGGGCTTTGAGACCCAGTACTTC.

The V and J genes are TRBV5-6 and TRBJ2-2; D not certain. The germline V gene has CDR1 SGHDT and CDR2 YYEEEE. This CDR3 spans 14 amino acids. V lost 4 bases to trimming and J lost 5 bases, with 12 bases between them. In DNA, the CDR3 is TGTGCCAGCAGCCCTCGGTCTAGAACCGGGGAGCTGTTTTTT. Protein: CASSPRSRTGELFF.

The gene calls are TRBV5-4 and TRBJ1-3; TRBD1 matches at 7 bases. The CDR3 is made up of 15 amino acids. Germline assignment: CDR1 SGHNT and CDR2 YYREEE (reference sequence). V shed 4 bases and J 3 bases; nucleotides not matched to a gene: 7. The CDR3 is CASSLPGQVGNTIYF. The CDR3 DNA sequence: TGTGCCAGCAGCCTTCCTGGACAGGTTGGAAACACCATATATTTT. The complete variable domain, with remaining parts taken from reference TRBV5-4 and TRBJ1-3, reads ETGVTQSPTHLIKTRGQQVTLRCSSQSGHNTVSWYQQALGQGPQFIFQYYREEENGRGNFPPRFSGLQFPNYSSELNVNALELDDSALYLCASSLPGQVGNTIYFGEGSWLTVV.

The chain recombines TRBV5-4 with TRBJ1-2, with D possibly being TRBD1 (5 bases). The V end was cut by 2 bases, the J end by 4 bases, with 9 bases between. CDR1 is SGHNT and CDR2 is YYREEE in the germline V gene (reference sequence). The CDR3 loop spans 13 amino acids. The CDR3 DNA sequence: TGTGCCAGCAGCTTAGCAGGGTTCTATGGCTACACCTTC. Its protein is CASSLAGFYGYTF.

The gene calls are TRBV5-4 and TRBJ2-1; 10 nucleotides agree with TRBD2. Germline trimming cut 4 bases from V and 4 bases from J; bases unmatched to any gene: 14. The germline V gene encodes CDR1 SGHNT and CDR2 YYREEE (reference sequence). The CDR3 contains 18 residues. The CDR3 DNA reads TGTGCCAGCAGCGGGGGCGGGTCTAGCGGGAGCAGGTACAATGAGCAGTTCTTC. As protein: CASSGGGSSGSRYNEQFF.

The rearrangement uses TRBV19 and TRBJ2-3, with D maybe TRBD2 (6 bases). Germline V gene lookup returns CDR1 LNHDA and CDR2 SQIVND (reference sequence). Trimming took off 7 bases at V and 2 bases at J, with 13 bases between the two ends. The CDR3 has 14 amino acids. The CDR3 loop is CASTAAGYTDTQYF. The CDR3 region has the DNA TGTGCCAGTACTGCCGCGGGGTACACAGATACGCAGTATTTT.

V is TRBV13 and J is TRBJ2-7; D unclear. Germline CDR1 PRHDT, CDR2 FYEKMQ (reference sequence). This CDR3 is 14 amino acids long. Deletions cut 6 bases from V and 1 base from J, with 13 bases between. The CDR3 protein is CASSSPGRSYEQYF. CDR3 DNA: TGTGCCAGCAGTTCGCCGGGCCGATCCTACGAGCAGTACTTC.

The V and J genes are TRBV29-1 and TRBJ1-2, with D perhaps matching TRBD1 (5 bases). V was trimmed by 5 bases and J by 12 bases, leaving 22 bases between them. CDR3 size: 13 residues. Germline values: CDR1 SQVTM, CDR2 ANQGSEA. CDR3 nucleotide sequence: TGCAGCGTTCTACCCCGGGACGCCTTAGTGCACACCTTC. Residues: CSVLPRDALVHTF.

The chain uses TRBV19 and TRBJ1-2; 8 bases agree with TRBD1. The germline V gene encodes CDR1 LNHDA and CDR2 SQIVND (reference sequence). V trimming: 6 bases; J trimming: 4 bases; junction bases outside the gene matches: 10. The CDR3 covers 15 residues. CDR3 sequence (DNA): TGTGCCAGTAGCATCGACAGGGGACGGGGCTATGGCTACACCTTC. Translating gives CASSIDRGRGYGYTF.

The rearrangement links TRBV10-3 to TRBJ2-1; D is undetermined. CDR1 and CDR2 from the germline V gene are ENHRY and SYGVKD. There are 14 residues in the CDR3. Trimming removed 8 bases from V and 1 base from J, with 12 bases in between. CDR3 in DNA: TGTGCCATCCAAACTGAGGCTTCCTACAATGAGCAGTTCTTC. Its translation: CAIQTEASYNEQFF.

The rearrangement joins TRBV7-3 to TRBJ2-2; 7 nucleotides agree with TRBD2. V trimming: 2 bases; J trimming: 0 bases; junction bases outside the gene matches: 15. From germline, CDR1 is SGHTA and CDR2 FQGTGA. The CDR3 extends over 20 amino acids. The CDR3 region is CASSLLVSAGAKANTGELFF. The CDR3 nucleotides read TGTGCCAGCAGCTTACTAGTTTCGGCGGGAGCGAAGGCGAACACCGGGGAGCTGTTTTTT.

Note on this clone: Compared with germline, one end of the junction differs, possibly owing to a read error. V gene TRBV24-1 combines with J gene TRBJ2-2; perhaps TRBD2 as D (5 bases). Germline-derived CDR1 and CDR2 are KGHDR and SFDVKD. The length of the CDR3 is 15 residues. CDR3 sequence: CATSGSELRTGELFF. The DNA for the CDR3 is TGTGCCACGAGTGGGAGCGAGCTTCGGACCGGGGAGCTGTTTTTT.

This clone was counted between two and nine times. This rearrangement joins TRBV9 to TRBJ1-2; tentatively, D is TRBD1 (6 bases). The CDR3 length is 14 residues. CDR1 is SGDLS, CDR2 YYNGEE, per germline. V lost 5 bases and J 4 bases, leaving 15 bases between the germline ends. The CDR3 reads CASSGAGTTYGYTF. CDR3 bases: TGTGCCAGCAGTGGAGCCGGGACAACCTATGGCTACACCTTC.

This clone occurred once. The V call is TRBV6-5, the J call TRBJ1-6, with D possibly being TRBD1 (6 bases). The length of the CDR3 is 16 residues. The V gene lost 0 bases and the J gene lost 6 bases, with 12 bases spanning the gap. Germline lookup yields CDR1 MNHEY and CDR2 SVGAGI. CDR3 region: CASSYSIRGLNSPLHF. The CDR3 DNA is TGTGCCAGCAGTTACTCGATTCGGGGGCTTAATTCACCCCTCCACTTT.

V and J are TRBV2 and TRBJ2-3; D is unclear. The CDR3 contains 14 residues. Germline V gene sequence: CDR1 SNHLY, CDR2 FYNNEI. Trimming left V 3 bases short and J 3 bases short, with 10 bases between. The CDR3 DNA follows: TGTGCCAGCAGTGACCGGGTAGGAACAGATACGCAGTATTTT. Translating gives CASSDRVGTDTQYF.

This chain joins TRBV28 and TRBJ1-3; D might be TRBD1 (5 bases). V gave up 3 bases and J gave up 5 bases, with 14 bases separating them. Germline V gene sequence: CDR1 MDHEN, CDR2 SYDVKM. The CDR3 is made up of 15 amino acids. The CDR3 spells CASSFRGGRRNTIYF. CDR3 DNA: TGTGCCAGCAGTTTTAGGGGAGGCCGAAGAAACACCATATATTTT.